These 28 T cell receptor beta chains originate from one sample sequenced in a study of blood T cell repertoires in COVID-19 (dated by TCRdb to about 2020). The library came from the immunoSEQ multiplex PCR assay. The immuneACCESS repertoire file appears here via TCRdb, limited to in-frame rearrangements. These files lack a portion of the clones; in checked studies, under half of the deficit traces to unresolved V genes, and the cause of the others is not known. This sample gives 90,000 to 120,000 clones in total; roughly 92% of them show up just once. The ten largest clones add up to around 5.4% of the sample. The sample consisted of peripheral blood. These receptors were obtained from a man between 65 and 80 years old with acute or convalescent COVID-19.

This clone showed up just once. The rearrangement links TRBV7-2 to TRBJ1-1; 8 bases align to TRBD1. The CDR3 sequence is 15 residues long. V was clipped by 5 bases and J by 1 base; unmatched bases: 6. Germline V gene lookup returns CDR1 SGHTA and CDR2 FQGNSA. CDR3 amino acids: CASSPRTGRNTEAFF. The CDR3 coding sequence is TGTGCCAGCAGCCCCCGGACAGGGAGGAACACTGAAGCTTTCTTT.

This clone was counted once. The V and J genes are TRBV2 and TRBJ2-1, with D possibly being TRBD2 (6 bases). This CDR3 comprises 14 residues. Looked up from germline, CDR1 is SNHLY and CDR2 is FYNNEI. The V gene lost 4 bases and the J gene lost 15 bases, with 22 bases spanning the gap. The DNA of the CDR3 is TGTGCCAGCAGTGCCCCTCCGCGGGCTAGCGAGGGGTTCTTC. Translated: CASSAPPRASEGFF.

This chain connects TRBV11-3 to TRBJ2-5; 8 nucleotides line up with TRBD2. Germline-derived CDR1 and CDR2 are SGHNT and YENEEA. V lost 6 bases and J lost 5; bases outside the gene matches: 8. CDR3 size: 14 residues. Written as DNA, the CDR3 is TGTGCCAGCAGTCCCACGGGCGGGAGGGAGACCCAGTACTTC. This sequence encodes CASSPTGGRETQYF.

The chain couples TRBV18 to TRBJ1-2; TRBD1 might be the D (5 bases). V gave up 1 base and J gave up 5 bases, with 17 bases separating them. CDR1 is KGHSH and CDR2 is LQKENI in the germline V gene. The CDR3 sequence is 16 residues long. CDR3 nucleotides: TGTGCCAGCTCACCACAGCAAAGATGGGGGGAGTATGGCTACACCTTC. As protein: CASSPQQRWGEYGYTF.

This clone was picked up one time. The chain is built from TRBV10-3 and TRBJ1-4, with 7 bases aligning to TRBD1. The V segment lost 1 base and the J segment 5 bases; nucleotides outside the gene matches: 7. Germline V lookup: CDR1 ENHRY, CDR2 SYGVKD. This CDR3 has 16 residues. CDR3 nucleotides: TGTGCCATCAGTGAGTTCACCGGACAGGCGAATGAAAAACTGTTTTTT. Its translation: CAISEFTGQANEKLFF.

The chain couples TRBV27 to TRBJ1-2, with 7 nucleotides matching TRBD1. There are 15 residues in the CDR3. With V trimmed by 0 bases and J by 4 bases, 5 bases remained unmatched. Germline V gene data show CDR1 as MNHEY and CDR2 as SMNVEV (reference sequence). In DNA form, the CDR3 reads TGTGCCAGCAGTTTATCAGGGGGCGCTGGCTATGGCTACACCTTC. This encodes CASSLSGGAGYGYTF.

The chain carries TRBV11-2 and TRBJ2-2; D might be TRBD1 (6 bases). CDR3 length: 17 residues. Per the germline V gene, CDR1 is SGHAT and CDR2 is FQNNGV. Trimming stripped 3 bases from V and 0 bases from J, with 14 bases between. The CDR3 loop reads CASSFGPTGANTGELFF. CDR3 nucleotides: TGTGCCAGCAGCTTCGGTCCGACAGGCGCGAACACCGGGGAGCTGTTTTTT. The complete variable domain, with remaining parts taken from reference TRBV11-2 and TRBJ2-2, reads EAGVAQSPRYKIIEKRQSVAFWCNPISGHATLYWYQQILGQGPKLLIQFQNNGVVDDSQLPKDRFSAERLKGVDSTLKIQPAKLEDSAVYLCASSFGPTGANTGELFFGEGSRLTVL.

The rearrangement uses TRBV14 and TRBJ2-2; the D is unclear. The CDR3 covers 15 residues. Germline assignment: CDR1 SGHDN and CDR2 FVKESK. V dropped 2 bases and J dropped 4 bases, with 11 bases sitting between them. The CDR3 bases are TGTGCCAGCAGCCAAAGATCTAGGAGCACCGGGGAGCTGTTTTTT. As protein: CASSQRSRSTGELFF.

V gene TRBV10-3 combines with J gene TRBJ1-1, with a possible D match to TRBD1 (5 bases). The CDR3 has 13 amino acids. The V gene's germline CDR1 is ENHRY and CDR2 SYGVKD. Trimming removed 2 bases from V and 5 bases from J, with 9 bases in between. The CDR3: CAISERSGTEAFF. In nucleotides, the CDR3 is TGTGCCATCAGTGAGCGATCAGGGACTGAAGCTTTCTTT.

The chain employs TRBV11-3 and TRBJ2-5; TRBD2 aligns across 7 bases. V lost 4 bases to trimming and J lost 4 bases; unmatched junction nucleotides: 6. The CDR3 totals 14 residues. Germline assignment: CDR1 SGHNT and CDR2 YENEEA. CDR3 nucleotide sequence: TGTGCCAGCAGCTCCCCCGGGACTATAGAGACCCAGTACTTC. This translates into CASSSPGTIETQYF.

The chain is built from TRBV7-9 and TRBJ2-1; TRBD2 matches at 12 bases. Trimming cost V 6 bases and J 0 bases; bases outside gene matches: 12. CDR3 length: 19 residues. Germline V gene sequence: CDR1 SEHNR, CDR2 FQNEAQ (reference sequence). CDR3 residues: CASSQTGTSGPNSYNEQFF. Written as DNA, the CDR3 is TGTGCCAGCAGTCAAACCGGGACTAGCGGGCCTAACTCCTACAATGAGCAGTTCTTC. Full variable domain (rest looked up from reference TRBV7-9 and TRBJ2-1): DTGVSQNPRHKITKRGQNVTFRCDPISEHNRLYWYRQTLGQGPEFLTYFQNEAQLEKSRLLSDRFSAERPKGSFSTLEIQRTEQGDSAMYLCASSQTGTSGPNSYNEQFFGPGTRLTVL.

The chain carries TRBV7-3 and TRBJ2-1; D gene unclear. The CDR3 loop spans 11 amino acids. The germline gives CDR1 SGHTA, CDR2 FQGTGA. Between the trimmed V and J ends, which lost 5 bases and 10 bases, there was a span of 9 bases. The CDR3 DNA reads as TGTGCCAGCAGCGTAGATTCAGAGCAGTTCTTC. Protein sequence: CASSVDSEQFF.

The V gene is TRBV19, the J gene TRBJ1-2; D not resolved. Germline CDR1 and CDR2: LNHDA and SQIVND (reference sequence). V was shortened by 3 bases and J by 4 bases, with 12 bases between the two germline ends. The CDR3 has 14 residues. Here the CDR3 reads CASSIGQEIYGYTF. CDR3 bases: TGTGCCAGTAGTATTGGCCAGGAAATCTATGGCTACACCTTC. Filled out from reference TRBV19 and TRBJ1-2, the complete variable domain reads DGGITQSPKYLFRKEGQNVTLSCEQNLNHDAMYWYRQDPGQGLRLIYYSQIVNDFQKGDIAEGYSVSREKKESFPLTVTSAQKNPTAFYLCASSIGQEIYGYTFGSGTRLTVV.

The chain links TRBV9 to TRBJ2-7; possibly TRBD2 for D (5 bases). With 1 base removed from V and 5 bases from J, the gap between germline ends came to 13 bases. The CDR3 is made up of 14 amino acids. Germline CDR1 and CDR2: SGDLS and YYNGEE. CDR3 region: CASSVQASSNEQYF. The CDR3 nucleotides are TGTGCCAGCAGCGTACAGGCCTCTAGCAACGAGCAGTACTTC.

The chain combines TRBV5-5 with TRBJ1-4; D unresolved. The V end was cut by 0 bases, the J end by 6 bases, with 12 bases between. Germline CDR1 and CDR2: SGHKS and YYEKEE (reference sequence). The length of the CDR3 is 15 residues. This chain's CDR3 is CASSLAGGADEKLFF. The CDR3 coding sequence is TGTGCCAGCAGCTTGGCCGGAGGTGCCGATGAAAAACTGTTTTTT.

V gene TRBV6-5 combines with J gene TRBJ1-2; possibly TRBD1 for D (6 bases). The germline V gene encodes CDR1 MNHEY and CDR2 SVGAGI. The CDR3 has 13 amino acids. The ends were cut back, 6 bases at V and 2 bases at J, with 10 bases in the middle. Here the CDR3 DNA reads TGTGCCAGCAGAGGACAGCGAAACTATGGCTACACCTTC. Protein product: CASRGQRNYGYTF.

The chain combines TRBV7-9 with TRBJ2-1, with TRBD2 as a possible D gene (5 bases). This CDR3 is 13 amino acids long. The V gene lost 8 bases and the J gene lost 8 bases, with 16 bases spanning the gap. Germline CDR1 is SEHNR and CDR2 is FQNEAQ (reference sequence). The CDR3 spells CASEPARVDEQFF. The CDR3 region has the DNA TGTGCCAGCGAACCGGCGAGGGTCGATGAGCAGTTCTTC.

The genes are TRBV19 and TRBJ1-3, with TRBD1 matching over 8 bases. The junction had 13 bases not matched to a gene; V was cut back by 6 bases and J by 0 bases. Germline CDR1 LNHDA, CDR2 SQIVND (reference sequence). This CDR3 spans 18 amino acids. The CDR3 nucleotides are TGTGCCAGTAGGAGAAGACAGGGGCCTGAGAGCTCTGGAAACACCATATATTTT. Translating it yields CASRRRQGPESSGNTIYF.

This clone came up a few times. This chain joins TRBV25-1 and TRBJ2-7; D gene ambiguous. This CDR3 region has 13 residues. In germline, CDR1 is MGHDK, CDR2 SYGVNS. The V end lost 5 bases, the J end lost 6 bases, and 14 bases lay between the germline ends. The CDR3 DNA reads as TGTGCCAGCAGTCGACTCCCGTTGGGCGAGCAGTACTTC. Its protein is CASSRLPLGEQYF.

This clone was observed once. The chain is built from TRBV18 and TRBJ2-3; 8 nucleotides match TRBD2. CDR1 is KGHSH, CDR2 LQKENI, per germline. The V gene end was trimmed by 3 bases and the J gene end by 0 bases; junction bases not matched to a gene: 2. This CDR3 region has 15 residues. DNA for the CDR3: TGTGCCAGCTCACCGTTAGCGGGAAGCACAGATACGCAGTATTTT. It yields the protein CASSPLAGSTDTQYF.

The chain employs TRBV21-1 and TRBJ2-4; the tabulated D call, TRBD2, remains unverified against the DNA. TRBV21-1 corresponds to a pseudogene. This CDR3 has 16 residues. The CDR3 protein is CASSKVVERGKNIQYF. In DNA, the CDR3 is TGTGCCAGCAGCAAAGTTGTGGAGCGGGGGAAAAACATTCAGTACTTC.

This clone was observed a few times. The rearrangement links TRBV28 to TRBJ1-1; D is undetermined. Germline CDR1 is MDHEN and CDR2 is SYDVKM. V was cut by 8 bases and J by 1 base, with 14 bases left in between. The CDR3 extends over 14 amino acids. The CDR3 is CASGRGGQNTEAFF. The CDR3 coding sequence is TGTGCCAGCGGGAGAGGTGGCCAGAACACTGAAGCTTTCTTT.

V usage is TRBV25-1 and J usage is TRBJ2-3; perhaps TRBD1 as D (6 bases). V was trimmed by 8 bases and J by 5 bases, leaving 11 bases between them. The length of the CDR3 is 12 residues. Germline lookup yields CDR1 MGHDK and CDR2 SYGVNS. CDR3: CASATGIDTQYF. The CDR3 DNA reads TGTGCCAGCGCCACAGGGATAGATACGCAGTATTTT.

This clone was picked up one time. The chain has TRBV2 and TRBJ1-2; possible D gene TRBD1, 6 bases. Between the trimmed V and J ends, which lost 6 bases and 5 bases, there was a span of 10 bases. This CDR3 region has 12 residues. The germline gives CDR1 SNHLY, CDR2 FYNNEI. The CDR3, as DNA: TGTGCCAGCAGGGACAGCAATTATGGCTACACCTTC. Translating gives CASRDSNYGYTF.

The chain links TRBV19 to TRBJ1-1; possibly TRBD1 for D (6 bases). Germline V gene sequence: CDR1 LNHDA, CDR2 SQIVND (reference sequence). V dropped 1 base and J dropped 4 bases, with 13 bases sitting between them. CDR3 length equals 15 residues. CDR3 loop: CASSIGAGVGTEAFF. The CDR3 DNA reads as TGTGCCAGTAGTATAGGGGCAGGGGTGGGCACTGAAGCTTTCTTT.

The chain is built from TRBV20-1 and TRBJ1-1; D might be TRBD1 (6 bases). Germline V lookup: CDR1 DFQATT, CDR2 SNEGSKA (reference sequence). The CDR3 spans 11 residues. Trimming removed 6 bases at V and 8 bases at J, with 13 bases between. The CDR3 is CSALLRGEAFF. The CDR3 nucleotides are TGCAGTGCCCTACTTAGGGGGGAAGCTTTCTTT.

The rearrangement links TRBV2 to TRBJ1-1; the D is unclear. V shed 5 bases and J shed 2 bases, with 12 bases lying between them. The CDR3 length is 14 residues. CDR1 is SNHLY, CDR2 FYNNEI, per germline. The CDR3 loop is CASSLARLNTEAFF. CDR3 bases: TGTGCCAGCAGTCTAGCCCGTTTAAACACTGAAGCTTTCTTT.

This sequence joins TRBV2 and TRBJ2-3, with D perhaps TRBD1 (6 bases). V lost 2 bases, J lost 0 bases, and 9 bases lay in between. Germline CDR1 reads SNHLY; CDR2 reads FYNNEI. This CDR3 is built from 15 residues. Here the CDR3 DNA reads TGTGCCAGCAGTGAACTTGGGACAAGCACAGATACGCAGTATTTT. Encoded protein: CASSELGTSTDTQYF.